The following is a T cell receptor (beta chain) sequence with its context. This sample was included in a study of blood T cell repertoires in COVID-19. Study context: Both acute and convalescent COVID-19 samples were obtained from the United States, Italy and Spain.

Germline CDR1 SGHDN, CDR2 FVKESK. Trimming pared 0 bases from V and 5 bases from J, leaving 6 bases between. This CDR3 has 13 amino acids. Some clones are missing from TCRdb's copy, which holds only in-frame ones; the method was immunoSEQ multiplex PCR. This table holds 300,000 to 350,000 clones, around 90% found once. Patients in Seattle were enrolled during active infection, then followed longitudinally. Source material: peripheral blood. The receptor was derived from a woman aged 25 to 45 with COVID-19, enrolled during active disease. The chain carries TRBV14 and TRBJ2-3, with D possibly TRBD2 on 5 matching bases. DNA of the CDR3: TGTGCCAGCAGCCAAGATCGGGGAGATACGCAGTATTTT. Translating gives CASSQDRGDTQYF.